This T cell receptor (beta chain) was profiled in a study of neoadjuvant anti-PD-1 for oral cavity cancer. Overall study context: Most patients had three to four biweekly doses of 3 mg/kg nivolumab before resection. Patients without progression got a fourth dose around day 43.

The V end was cut by 4 bases, the J end by 3 bases, with 15 bases between. CDR3 size: 14 residues. The germline V gene encodes CDR1 GTSNPN and CDR2 SVGIG (reference sequence). TCRdb's table, derived via immunoSEQ multiplex PCR, lists solely in-frame clones and lacks some. The sample holds 72,000 or so clones; around 80% are singletons and the top ten take less than 4%. This chain links TRBV30 with TRBJ1-1; D call uncertain. The sequence was obtained from a person aged 35 to 85 with oral cavity squamous cell carcinoma. The sequencing here drew on PBMCs, taken before nivolumab (anti-PD-1) treatment. The CDR3 nucleotides are TGTGCCTGGATCGCCAGGCCCCTTTACACTGAAGCTTTCTTT. Translating it yields CAWIARPLYTEAFF.